This T cell receptor (beta chain) was profiled in a study of T cells expressing NK-cell markers. Background on the study: Eight donors were sequenced, seven testing HCMV-seropositive and one testing seronegative. General study findings and limits: These clonotypes, the leaders elsewhere, also led the CD3+CD56-NKG2C+ fraction in several donors.

The CDR3 covers 15 residues. Germline values: CDR1 SGHNT, CDR2 YENEEA. One entry per CDR3 protein, without DNA, is what TCRdb gives after re-calling the 5' RACE reads. The clone table shows more than 120,000 distinct CDR3 sequences, with the ten largest holding 10% to 15%. Details on this clonotype: Its specificity is unknown.

The chain has TRBV11-3 and TRBJ1-1; without DNA, the TCRdb call of TRBD1 cannot be checked. Sequencing was carried out using blood T cells: a sorted CD56 or NKG2C T cell subset, CD4+ or CD8+ T cells, or bulk PBMC T cells (not recorded which). The receptor's source is a young man in good health. The CDR3 loop reads CASTSNGRGDNEAFF.